The 29 T cell receptor beta chains below come from one sample, sequenced in a study of CXCR3-negative and CXCR3-positive naive CD8 T cells. UMI-labeled 5' RACE TRB cDNA libraries were prepared from the cells. TCRdb re-called the 5' RACE reads and shows each CDR3 protein once, DNA omitted. The sample table includes around 140,000 distinct CDR3 sequences. These receptors are not linked to any known antigen. Study-level results: Naive cells positive for CXCR3 carried more hydrophobic TRB CDR3s than CXCR3-negative ones.

The specimen sequenced was naive CXCR3+ CD8+ T cells from blood. Subset: CD45RO-CCR7+CD27+CD95- naive CD8+ T cells expressing CXCR3 (TNR3+). The receptor set was obtained from a human donor in good health. Some clones in this sample may be carry-over from other donors' samples.

This chain links TRBV4-1 with TRBJ2-7. Germline CDR1 and CDR2: MGHRA and YSYEKL. This CDR3 is 16 amino acids long. The CDR3 spells CASSQWAGVGVYEQYF.

The genes are TRBV11-2 and TRBJ2-1; TCRdb's D call of TRBD1 is untestable without DNA. CDR1 is SGHAT and CDR2 is FQNNGV in the germline V gene. The CDR3 extends over 17 amino acids. CDR3 sequence: CASSLGTGSSSYNEQFF.

The chain carries TRBV7-8 and TRBJ1-1. Germline CDR1 is SGHVS and CDR2 is FQNEAQ. The length of the CDR3 is 15 residues. CDR3 in amino acids: CASSLVDGLAAEAFF.

The chain carries TRBV10-3 and TRBJ2-1; TCRdb outputs TRBD1, but without DNA this stays unchecked. The length of the CDR3 is 14 residues. Germline V CDR1 and CDR2: ENHRY, SYGVKD. The CDR3 protein is CAISGQGNYNEQFF.

J is TRBJ2-3 and V is TRBV29-1; TCRdb lists TRBD1, though no DNA is available to test this call. Germline CDR1 and CDR2: SQVTM and ANQGSEA. The CDR3 contains 15 residues. CDR3 amino acids: CSVITRGSGTDTQYF.

CDR3: CASSGSGAYNEPFF. The rearrangement links TRBV5-1 to TRBJ2-1; lacking DNA, the TRBD2 call made by TCRdb goes unchecked. The CDR3 totals 14 residues. Germline CDR1 and CDR2: SGHRS and YFSETQ.

This chain connects TRBV28 to TRBJ1-1. The CDR3 has 14 amino acids. Germline CDR1 reads MDHEN; CDR2 reads SYDVKM. CDR3 amino acids: CASILRPKNTEAFF.

The V gene is TRBV18, the J gene TRBJ2-1; TCRdb's D call, TRBD1, is unchecked because there is no DNA. CDR3 length: 15 amino acids. Germline-derived CDR1 and CDR2 are KGHSH and LQKENI. This chain's CDR3 is CASSPYRGSRDEQFF.

The chain combines TRBV4-1 with TRBJ2-1; the D call of TRBD2 rests on TCRdb alone, since no DNA is present to check it. The CDR3 totals 15 residues. CDR1 is MGHRA, CDR2 YSYEKL, per germline. This CDR3 reads CASSQVSGGSHEQFF.

This rearrangement joins TRBV27 to TRBJ1-2; TCRdb lists TRBD1, though no DNA is available to test this call. This CDR3 is 12 amino acids long. From germline, CDR1 is MNHEY and CDR2 SMNVEV (reference sequence). This CDR3 is CASSSGQYGYTF.

The chain couples TRBV7-6 to TRBJ2-7; TCRdb indicates TRBD2, and absent DNA this call remains unverified. Germline V CDR1 and CDR2: SGHVS, FNYEAQ. The CDR3 runs 14 residues. The CDR3 protein is CASSSLAGSDEQYF.

This CDR3 is CASIGFNQPQHF. The chain recombines TRBV19 with TRBJ1-5. The CDR3 is 12 residues long. From germline, CDR1 is LNHDA and CDR2 SQIVND (reference sequence).

The chain has TRBV6-1 and TRBJ2-5. CDR1 and CDR2 from the germline V gene are MNHNS and SASEGT. The CDR3 contains 17 residues. The CDR3 loop reads CASSDVGWIQVQETQYF.

The chain combines TRBV12-3 or TRBV12-4 with TRBJ1-6; TCRdb outputs TRBD1, but without DNA this stays unchecked. This CDR3 comprises 15 residues. The CDR3 here is CASSGRTLYNSPLHF.

The chain has TRBV29-1 and TRBJ2-1; the D call of TRBD2 rests on TCRdb alone, since no DNA is present to check it. The CDR3 loop spans 15 amino acids. The V gene's germline CDR1 is SQVTM and CDR2 ANQGSEA. The CDR3 here is CSSSPREGPYNEQFF.

This chain uses TRBV15 with TRBJ2-1. This CDR3 region has 14 residues. Germline lookup yields CDR1 LNHNV and CDR2 YYDKDF (reference sequence). CDR3 amino acids: CATSRALSGNEQFF.

The chain combines TRBV20-1 with TRBJ2-1; TCRdb's assignment of TRBD2 cannot be checked, as there is no DNA. CDR1 DFQATT and CDR2 SNEGSKA come from the germline V gene (reference sequence). CDR3 size: 17 residues. CDR3 in amino acids: CSATTPGLAGGYNEQFF.

V is TRBV7-7 and J is TRBJ2-1; TCRdb proposes TRBD1, but this gene call is untestable without DNA. CDR1 is SSHAT and CDR2 is FNYEAQ in the germline V gene (reference sequence). The CDR3 contains 15 residues. The CDR3 protein is CASSSVEAGFGEQFF.

CDR3 residues: CASSPRYVAGGIHEQYF. This rearrangement joins TRBV14 to TRBJ2-7; TCRdb indicates TRBD2, and absent DNA this call remains unverified. CDR3 length: 17 amino acids. CDR1 and CDR2 (germline): SGHDN, FVKESK.

This chain connects TRBV21-1 to TRBJ2-3. TRBV21-1 is flagged as a pseudogene. The CDR3 runs to 15 residues. CDR3 sequence: CASSERDLCTDTQYF.

The rearrangement joins TRBV27 to TRBJ2-7. CDR3 size: 14 residues. Germline V gives CDR1 MNHEY, CDR2 SMNVEV (reference sequence). The CDR3 region is CASSPRLYPFEQYF.

This chain uses TRBV28 with TRBJ2-7; no DNA is available, so the TRBD2 call from TCRdb remains unchecked. This CDR3 has 16 residues. Germline V gene data show CDR1 as MDHEN and CDR2 as SYDVKM. CDR3: CASHRLGTSGSSEQYF. Looking up the rest from reference TRBV28 and TRBJ2-7 gives the full variable domain: DVKVTQSSRYLVKRTGEKVFLECVQDMDHENMFWYRQDPGLGLRLIYFSYDVKMKEKGDIPEGYSVSREKKERFSLILESASTNQTSMYLCASHRLGTSGSSEQYFGPGTRLTVT.

The V gene is TRBV12-3 or TRBV12-4, the J gene TRBJ2-1; lacking DNA, the TRBD2 call made by TCRdb goes unchecked. CDR3 length: 13 residues. Here the CDR3 reads CASSPERGNEQFF.

The rearrangement uses TRBV15 and TRBJ2-7; there is no DNA to check the TCRdb D call of TRBD1. The V gene's germline CDR1 is LNHNV and CDR2 YYDKDF (reference sequence). The CDR3 is 14 residues long. The CDR3 loop is CATSSRDRGYEQYF.

V usage is TRBV12-3 or TRBV12-4 and J usage is TRBJ2-1; checking the TCRdb D call of TRBD2 is not possible without DNA. The CDR3 runs 13 residues. CDR3 amino acids: CASTSLKRSEQFF.

This chain joins TRBV7-9 and TRBJ2-3. CDR3 length: 13 residues. CDR1 is SEHNR and CDR2 is FQNEAQ in the germline V gene (reference sequence). This chain's CDR3 is CASSVVGTDTQYF.

The rearrangement joins TRBV6-5 to TRBJ1-2. Germline lookup yields CDR1 MNHEY and CDR2 SVGAGI. This CDR3 has 13 residues. CDR3 residues: CASSYSSDYGYTF.

The rearrangement uses TRBV7-6 and TRBJ1-3; TCRdb proposes TRBD1, but this gene call is untestable without DNA. In germline, CDR1 is SGHVS, CDR2 FNYEAQ. The CDR3 has 15 amino acids. The CDR3 spells CASGDTGAYGNTIYF. The whole variable domain, filled in from reference TRBV7-6 and TRBJ1-3, reads GAGVSQSPRYKVTKRGQDVALRCDPISGHVSLYWYRQALGQGPEFLTYFNYEAQQDKSGLPNDRFSAERPEGSISTLTIQRTEQRDSAMYRCASGDTGAYGNTIYFGEGSWLTVV.

V and J are TRBV5-1 and TRBJ2-7; checking the TCRdb D call of TRBD1 is not possible without DNA. The germline CDR1 and CDR2 sequences are SGHRS and YFSETQ. CDR3 length equals 20 residues. The CDR3 loop is CASSFRHGTGLDRAIYEQYF.